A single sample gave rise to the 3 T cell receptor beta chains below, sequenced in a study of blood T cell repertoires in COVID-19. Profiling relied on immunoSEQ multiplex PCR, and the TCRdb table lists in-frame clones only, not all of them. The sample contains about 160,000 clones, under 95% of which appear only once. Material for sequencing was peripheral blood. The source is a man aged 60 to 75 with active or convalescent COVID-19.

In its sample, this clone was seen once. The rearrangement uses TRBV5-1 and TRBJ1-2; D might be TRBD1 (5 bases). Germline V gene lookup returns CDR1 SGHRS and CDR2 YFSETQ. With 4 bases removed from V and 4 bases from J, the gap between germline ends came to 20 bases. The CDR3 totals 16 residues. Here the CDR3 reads CASSPPGLLEAYGYTF. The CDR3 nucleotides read TGCGCCAGCAGCCCACCGGGACTTCTCGAGGCCTATGGCTACACCTTC.

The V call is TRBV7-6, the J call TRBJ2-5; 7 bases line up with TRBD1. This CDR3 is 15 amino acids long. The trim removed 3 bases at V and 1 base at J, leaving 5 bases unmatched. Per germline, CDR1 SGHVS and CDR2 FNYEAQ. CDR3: CASSFPGTAQETQYF. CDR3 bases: TGTGCCAGCAGCTTTCCCGGGACAGCCCAAGAGACCCAGTACTTC.

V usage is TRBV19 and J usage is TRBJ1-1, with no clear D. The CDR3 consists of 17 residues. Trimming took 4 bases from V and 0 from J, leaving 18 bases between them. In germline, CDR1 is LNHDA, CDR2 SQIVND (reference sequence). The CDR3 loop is CASSRGQASDMNTEAFF. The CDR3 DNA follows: TGTGCCAGTAGTAGAGGGCAGGCCTCCGATATGAACACTGAAGCTTTCTTT.